Here is one T cell receptor beta chain with its context. What it recognizes is unknown. This record belongs to a study of blood T cells in healthy people across ages. Whole-study findings and limits: Since the PBMCs were unsorted, naive and antigen-experienced cells could not be conclusively compared. Percentage of naive T cells showed a strong correlation with TCR beta diversity. From one million sequenced T cells, diversity estimates were lower bounds.

It was with a sample-barcoded 5' primer and a J-beta primer mix that a second PCR of roughly 7 to 12 cycles was run. A template-switch adaptor that had 12 random nucleotides put a tag on each cDNA molecule. TCRdb analysed the 5' RACE reads with MiXCR anew, one entry per CDR3 protein. Found here are 1,300,000 or so distinct CDR3 sequences, roughly 60% of them singletons; the top ten hold over 6.5%. CDR3 length equals 14 residues. CDR1 is SEHNR and CDR2 is FQNEAQ in the germline V gene (reference sequence). Sequencing input: blood. The clonotype comes from a man younger than 30 in good health. The chain combines TRBV7-9 with TRBJ2-4; no clear D. The J call may be in error: the DNA end matches TRBJ2-7 better. The CDR3 protein is CASSTTYSSHEQYF. CDR3 sequence (DNA): TGTGCCAGCAGCACGACATATAGCAGCCACGAGCAGTACTTC.